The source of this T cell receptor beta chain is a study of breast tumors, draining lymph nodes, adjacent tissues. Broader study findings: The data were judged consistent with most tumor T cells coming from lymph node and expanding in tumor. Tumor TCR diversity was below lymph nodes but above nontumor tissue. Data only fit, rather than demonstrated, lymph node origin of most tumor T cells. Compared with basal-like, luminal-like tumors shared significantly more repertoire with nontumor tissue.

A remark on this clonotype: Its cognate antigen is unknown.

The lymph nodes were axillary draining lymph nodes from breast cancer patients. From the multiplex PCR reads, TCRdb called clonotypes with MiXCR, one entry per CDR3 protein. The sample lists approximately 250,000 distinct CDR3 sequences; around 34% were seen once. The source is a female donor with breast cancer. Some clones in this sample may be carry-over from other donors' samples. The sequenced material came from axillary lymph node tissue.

The CDR3 nucleotides are TGTGCCACCATACCCGGGACAGGGAGGTATTGGCCCCAGCATTTT. It is translated as CATIPGTGRYWPQHF. The chain uses TRBV24-1 and TRBJ1-5; 9 positions match TRBD1. This CDR3 contains 15 residues. CDR1 is KGHDR and CDR2 is SFDVKD in the germline V gene. Unmatched junction bases numbered 13, after V lost 8 bases and J lost 9 bases.